The sequence of this T cell receptor beta chain was determined in a study of response to subunit inactivated influenza vaccine (dated by TCRdb to about 2018). Regarding the complete study: The study used deep quantitative T cell receptor repertoire profiling to track responses to a trivalent subunit inactivated influenza vaccine. The research as a whole found: The authors proposed that each seasonal influenza vaccination may bring in only a limited number of new T cells.

The method behind the library was RT-PCR. The instrument was an Illumina HiSeq 2500. TCRdb reworked the public reads: Q25 trimming with fastp, MiXCR clone assembly, productive beta chains retained. Here each entry gathers all rows of one CDR3 protein and keeps the most common genes and DNA. The sample table holds hundreds of thousands of distinct CDR3 sequences, of which less than 10% were seen once. Over 10% of the sample rests with the top ten. From the cysteine up to the phenylalanine, the CDR3 has a length of 14 residues. The only DNA kept is the CDR3, 42 bases in frame from the first base. The germline V gene encodes CDR1 SSHAT and CDR2 FNYEAQ (reference sequence). This clonotype has a handful of counts. The target of this receptor is not known. At one end the junction does not follow the germline gene, possibly because of a read error.

This material consisted of PBMCs from blood, taken less than 30 months after vaccination. Here the chain combines TRBV7-7 and TRBJ2-7; the D gene is perhaps TRBD1, from 6 matching bases. This TCR derives from a man between 50 and 75 years old who received an inactivated influenza vaccine. Donor details come from another sample of the same person, matched by shared clones. The nucleotide sequence reads TGTGCTAGCAGCTTACACGGGACAAGTAACGAGCAGTACTTC. This codes for CASSLHGTSNEQYF.